Below are 8 T cell receptor beta chains sequenced from a single sample in a study of response to subunit inactivated influenza vaccine. From the RT-PCR reads, TCRdb called clonotypes with MiXCR, one entry per CDR3 protein. Seen here are 430,000 or so distinct CDR3 sequences, approximately 10% observed once, and the top ten hold 12%. The source was PBMCs from blood, collected roughly 46 days after vaccination. Source of these receptors: a man over 45 who received an inactivated influenza vaccine.

The CDR3, as DNA: TGCAGTGCTAGGCCGGGACAGGGGGCAGTTAATGAGCAGTTCTTC. Its translation: CSARPGQGAVNEQFF. The chain links TRBV20-1 to TRBJ2-1; 12 nucleotides match TRBD1. The CDR3 runs to 15 residues. Germline V gives CDR1 DFQATT, CDR2 SNEGSKA (reference sequence). Trimming removed 3 bases from V and 7 bases from J; junction bases left unmatched: 7.

In its sample, this clonotype was seen a few times. The chain uses TRBV5-4 and TRBJ2-1, with unresolved D. V was clipped by 4 bases and J by 0 bases, with 5 bases between them. This CDR3 comprises 13 residues. From germline, CDR1 is SGHNT and CDR2 YYREEE (reference sequence). The CDR3 coding sequence is TGTGCCAGCAGCATGAGCTCCTACAATGAGCAGTTCTTC. Translation gives CASSMSSYNEQFF.

This clonotype was recorded many times. This chain links TRBV10-3 with TRBJ2-5; the match to TRBD2 covers 7 bases. With V trimmed by 0 bases and J by 5 bases, 6 bases remained unmatched. CDR1 is ENHRY and CDR2 is SYGVKD in the germline V gene. The CDR3 extends over 15 amino acids. As DNA, the CDR3 is TGTGCCATCAGTGAGTCGACTATCGGGGGGGAGACCCAGTACTTC. Amino acid sequence: CAISESTIGGETQYF.

This clonotype occurred a few times. The chain has TRBV7-2 and TRBJ2-1, with 10 nucleotides matching TRBD2. Germline V CDR1 and CDR2: SGHTA, FQGNSA. V lost 6 bases and J lost 10; bases outside the gene matches: 18. The CDR3 has 17 amino acids. The CDR3 sequence is CASRPASSGSLHGEQFF. DNA of the CDR3: TGTGCCAGCAGACCTGCGTCTAGCGGGAGCCTCCATGGCGAGCAGTTCTTC.

This clonotype was observed a handful of times. The V gene is TRBV27, the J gene TRBJ2-3; 9 bases agree with TRBD1. CDR1 and CDR2 (germline): MNHEY, SMNVEV (reference sequence). J was trimmed by 6 bases and V by 3 bases; bases with no gene match: 13. CDR3 length: 17 residues. DNA of the CDR3: TGTGCCAGCAGTTTCAGGTCGACAGGGGGAATTGGCGATACGCAGTATTTT. As protein: CASSFRSTGGIGDTQYF.

This clonotype was found a few times. This chain links TRBV6-1 with TRBJ2-1; D is perhaps TRBD1 or TRBD2 (7 bases each). There are 14 residues in the CDR3. Deletions cut 5 bases from V and 8 bases from J, with 16 bases between. CDR1 and CDR2 (germline): MNHNS, SASEGT. CDR3 loop: CASSPLGRGHEQFF. As DNA, the CDR3 is TGTGCCAGCAGTCCTCTAGGGAGGGGGCATGAGCAGTTCTTC.

This clonotype was detected only a few times. This chain uses TRBV28 with TRBJ1-2; D call uncertain. Germline V CDR1 and CDR2: MDHEN, SYDVKM. The CDR3 has 13 residues. Trimming removed 8 bases at V and 4 bases at J, with 14 bases between. CDR3 bases: TGTGCCAGCGGTCCAGCCGGAAGCTATGGCTACACCTTC. Its translation is CASGPAGSYGYTF.

This clonotype was counted at least ten times. The chain carries TRBV29-1 and TRBJ1-2; TRBD1 agrees at 8 bases. This CDR3 comprises 13 residues. The germline CDR1 and CDR2 sequences are SQVTM and ANQGSEA. V gave up 7 bases and J gave up 6 bases; unmatched junction bases: 10. CDR3 DNA sequence: TGCAGCGCTGGGGCCCGCAGGGGGCATGGCTACACCTTC. It is translated as CSAGARRGHGYTF.